A single sample is the source of the 29 T cell receptor beta chains below, sequenced in a study of T cell repertoires in cytomegalovirus infection (dated by TCRdb to between 2018 and 2020). These receptors' antigens are unknown. The run used an Illumina HiSeq 1500. TCRdb reran the public reads through fastp at Q25 and MiXCR, keeping productive beta chains. CDR3 protein duplicates are merged, each entry listing the most common genes and DNA. This sample lists roughly 500,000 distinct CDR3 sequences; roughly a third were detected once. Of the sample, under 20% is held by the ten largest clones. The label giving this sample's treatment or condition can be read as: in vitro stimulation with specific CMV peptide epitopes to enrich CMV-specific T cells. The specimen comprised cultured PBMCs, sampled from culture after CMV antigen stimulation. The receptors shown here come from a human donor in good health (CMV status not recorded). Some clones in this sample may be carry-over from other donors' samples.

The V call is TRBV6-2 or TRBV6-3, the J call TRBJ1-4; no clear D. Between the trimmed V and J ends, which lost 3 bases and 0 bases, there was a span of 8 bases. This CDR3 is built from 15 residues. Germline V gives CDR1 MNHEY, CDR2 SVGEGT. Here the CDR3 DNA reads TGTGCCAGCAGTTATCTTGATGCAACTAATGAAAAACTGTTTTTT. This encodes CASSYLDATNEKLFF.

This clonotype occurred a few times. Mismatch with germline at one junction end may stem from a read error. The genes are TRBV5-3 and TRBJ2-3; TRBD2 aligns across 7 bases. TRBV5-3 counts as an open reading frame of uncertain function. The CDR3 is 17 residues long. Written as DNA, the CDR3 is TGTGCCAGCAGCTTGATGGTCTCCGCGGGAGCTTGGGATACGCAGTATTTT. This encodes CASSLMVSAGAWDTQYF.

The J gene is TRBJ2-3, the V gene TRBV12-3 or TRBV12-4; D is tentatively TRBD1 or TRBD2 (5 bases each). V dropped 6 bases and J dropped 1 base, with 14 bases sitting between them. This CDR3 region has 15 residues. The CDR3: CASSPEGIRTDTQYF. The CDR3 bases are TGTGCCAGCAGCCCAGAGGGGATCCGCACAGATACGCAGTATTTT.

CDR3 residues: CASSDRDSPHGYEQYF. The CDR3 bases are TGTGCCAGCAGTGACCGGGACAGTCCACATGGCTACGAGCAGTACTTC. The chain recombines TRBV6-5 with TRBJ2-7, with 7 positions matching TRBD1. V lost 5 bases to trimming and J lost 3 bases; unmatched junction nucleotides: 13. Germline V gene data show CDR1 as MNHEY and CDR2 as SVGAGI. CDR3 length equals 16 residues.

In its sample, this clonotype was seen a few times. The J gene is TRBJ2-1, the V gene TRBV6-2 or TRBV6-3, with 10 bases lining up with TRBD2. Trimming at V came to 2 bases and at J to 1 base, leaving 5 bases not matched to a gene. CDR1 and CDR2 (germline): MNHEY, SVGEGT. The CDR3 is made up of 17 amino acids. CDR3 sequence reads: CASSYPLAGDSYNEQFF. CDR3 coding DNA: TGTGCCAGCAGTTACCCCCTAGCGGGAGATTCCTACAATGAGCAGTTCTTC.

This clonotype appeared many times. The chain combines TRBV6-2 or TRBV6-3 with TRBJ1-5; D might be TRBD1 (5 bases). The CDR3 contains 13 residues. Germline CDR1 reads MNHEY; CDR2 reads SVGEGT. Trimming took 0 bases from V and 7 from J, leaving 7 bases between them. The CDR3 bases are TGTGCCAGCAGTTACTCAAGGGGACAGCCCCAGCATTTT. This codes for CASSYSRGQPQHF.

The chain combines TRBV7-2 with TRBJ1-5, with a weak D call TRBD1 (6 bases). The end of the DNA aligns better with TRBJ2-3, so the J call may be wrong. The CDR3 length is 14 residues. The germline CDR1 and CDR2 sequences are SGHTA and FQGNSA. CDR3 coding DNA: TGTGCCAGCAGTCCCAGGGGAAGCAATCAGCCCCAGTATTTT. This gives the protein CASSPRGSNQPQYF.

This clonotype appeared a few times. The rearrangement uses TRBV7-2 and TRBJ2-5, with TRBD2 matching over 8 bases. Per the germline V gene, CDR1 is SGHTA and CDR2 is FQGNSA. V lost 3 bases, J lost 1 base, and 7 bases stayed unmatched. The CDR3 is made up of 16 amino acids. CDR3 sequence reads: CASSFLPAGGQETQYF. CDR3 sequence (DNA): TGTGCCAGCAGCTTTCTCCCCGCGGGGGGCCAAGAGACCCAGTACTTC.

The rearrangement uses TRBV6-1 and TRBJ2-7, with D unclear. Per the germline V gene, CDR1 is MNHNS and CDR2 is SASEGT. V shed 3 bases and J shed 3 bases, with 9 bases lying between them. This CDR3 contains 13 residues. This CDR3 is CASSDRPDYEQYF. In DNA form, the CDR3 reads TGTGCCAGCAGTGACCGCCCAGACTACGAGCAGTACTTC.

The genes are TRBV28 and TRBJ2-1, with no clear D. Trimming removed 2 bases at V and 5 bases at J, with 10 bases between. The CDR3 loop spans 14 amino acids. From germline, CDR1 is MDHEN and CDR2 SYDVKM. The CDR3 sequence: CASSLRPINNEQFF. The CDR3 coding sequence is TGTGCCAGCAGTTTACGACCTATTAACAATGAGCAGTTCTTC.

J is TRBJ1-5 and V is TRBV10-3; 8 bases map to TRBD1. Germline CDR1 is ENHRY and CDR2 is SYGVKD. V lost 2 bases to trimming and J lost 5 bases; unmatched junction nucleotides: 5. There are 15 residues in the CDR3. CDR3 sequence (DNA): TGTGCCATCAGTGAGGCAGGGGGCCTGGATCAGCCCCAGCATTTT. This sequence encodes CAISEAGGLDQPQHF.

The V and J genes are TRBV25-1 and TRBJ2-1; the D call may be TRBD1 or TRBD2 (5 bases each). This CDR3 is 14 amino acids long. CDR1 and CDR2 (germline): MGHDK, SYGVNS. Deletions cut 1 base from V and 9 bases from J, with 13 bases between. The CDR3 nucleotides read TGTGCCAGCAGTGAATGGGGCCCCCGGGGTGAGCAGTTCTTC. This translates into CASSEWGPRGEQFF. Looking up the rest from reference TRBV25-1 and TRBJ2-1 gives the full variable domain: EADIYQTPRYLVIGTGKKITLECSQTMGHDKMYWYQQDPGMELHLIHYSYGVNSTEKGDLSSESTVSRIRTEHFPLTLESARPSHTSQYLCASSEWGPRGEQFFGPGTRLTVL.

This clonotype was found a few times. The gene calls are TRBV19 and TRBJ1-1; 9 nucleotides agree with TRBD1. Trimming at V came to 3 bases and at J to 8 bases, leaving 10 bases not matched to a gene. CDR3 length equals 15 residues. The V gene's germline CDR1 is LNHDA and CDR2 SQIVND (reference sequence). CDR3 sequence: CASSMGGFGTGEAFF. The DNA for the CDR3 is TGTGCCAGTAGTATGGGGGGGTTTGGGACAGGGGAAGCTTTCTTT.

The chain is built from TRBV6-5 and TRBJ2-1, with 11 bases lining up with TRBD2. Germline V gene sequence: CDR1 MNHEY, CDR2 SVGAGI. V shed 2 bases, J shed 4 bases, and the junction held 7 bases outside the gene matches. The CDR3 runs to 17 residues. The CDR3 is CASSYGLAGGGYNEQFF. The DNA for the CDR3 is TGTGCCAGCAGTTACGGTCTAGCGGGAGGAGGATACAATGAGCAGTTCTTC.

The rearrangement links TRBV7-2 to TRBJ1-3; TRBD1 matches at 11 bases. The CDR3 loop spans 16 amino acids. Germline values: CDR1 SGHTA, CDR2 FQGNSA. With 6 bases clipped from V and 0 bases from J, the junction kept 4 bases outside the gene matches. CDR3 amino acids: CASSIGTGGSGNTIYF. The CDR3 nucleotides read TGTGCCAGCAGTATCGGGACAGGGGGCTCTGGAAACACCATATATTTT. The full variable domain, with the rest looked up from reference TRBV7-2 and TRBJ1-3, is GAGVSQSPSNKVTEKGKDVELRCDPISGHTALYWYRQSLGQGLEFLIYFQGNSAPDKSGLPSDRFSAERTGGSVSTLTIQRTQQEDSAVYLCASSIGTGGSGNTIYFGEGSWLTVV.

This clonotype has ten or more counts. V and J are TRBV7-2 and TRBJ2-2, with D possibly being TRBD2 (6 bases). Per germline, CDR1 SGHTA and CDR2 FQGNSA. The CDR3 loop spans 15 amino acids. Trimming removed 3 bases from V and 2 bases from J, with 10 bases in between. Here the CDR3 reads CASSFGGANTGELFF. The CDR3 DNA reads TGTGCCAGCAGCTTCGGCGGGGCAAACACCGGGGAGCTGTTTTTT.

This clonotype was seen only a few times. The V gene is TRBV4-1, the J gene TRBJ1-5, with a tentative D call TRBD1 (5 bases). V gave up 1 base and J gave up 6 bases, with 10 bases separating them. The germline gives CDR1 MGHRA, CDR2 YSYEKL. This CDR3 has 14 residues. The CDR3 nucleotides are TGCGCCAGCAGCCAAGTCGAAGGGGTTCAGCCCCAGCATTTT. This gives the protein CASSQVEGVQPQHF.

The chain employs TRBV28 and TRBJ1-1; no definite D call. CDR1 MDHEN and CDR2 SYDVKM come from the germline V gene. V lost 5 bases and J lost 7, with 8 bases in between. The CDR3 is 11 amino acids. The CDR3 nucleotides read TGTGCCAGCAGTCCCCACATTGAAGCTTTCTTT. It specifies CASSPHIEAFF.

The rearrangement links TRBV7-9 to TRBJ2-2, with D perhaps assigned TRBD1 or TRBD2 (5 bases each). The CDR3 length is 16 residues. Trimming shortened V by 4 bases and J by 5 bases, and 17 bases separated the two germline ends. Germline V gene lookup returns CDR1 SEHNR and CDR2 FQNEAQ (reference sequence). The CDR3 DNA reads as TGTGCCAGCAGCTCTCCGTTCTCAGGGACGACCGGGGAGCTGTTTTTT. It translates to CASSSPFSGTTGELFF.

The chain joins TRBV6-1 to TRBJ2-1; maybe TRBD2 (6 bases). The germline V gene has CDR1 MNHNS and CDR2 SASEGT. The CDR3 totals 14 residues. V shed 7 bases and J shed 2 bases, with 12 bases lying between them. The CDR3 is CASKPGLPYNEQFF. CDR3 sequence (DNA): TGTGCCAGCAAACCGGGACTTCCCTACAATGAGCAGTTCTTC.

This clonotype has a handful of counts. The CDR3, as DNA: TGCGCCAGCTCGGGACTAGCGGCGAACACCGGGGAGCTGTTTTTT. Translation gives CASSGLAANTGELFF. The chain recombines TRBV5-1 with TRBJ2-2; 11 nucleotides agree with TRBD2. Germline V gene lookup returns CDR1 SGHRS and CDR2 YFSETQ. CDR3 length equals 15 residues. The junction had 2 bases not matched to a gene; V was cut back by 7 bases and J by 0 bases.

J is TRBJ2-7 and V is TRBV6-2 or TRBV6-3; maybe TRBD1 (6 bases). The CDR3 covers 12 residues. The germline CDR1 and CDR2 sequences are MNHEY and SVGEGT. CDR3 amino acids: CASSESLGTLFV. Here the CDR3 DNA reads TGTGCCAGCAGCGAAAGTCTCGGGACACTATTCGTC.

The CDR3 here is CASSPPGGRDTIYF. CDR3 bases: TGTGCCAGCAGCCCCCCCGGGGGCCGAGACACCATATATTTT. V is TRBV11-2 and J is TRBJ1-3; TRBD1 is a possible D gene (6 bases). V gave up 5 bases and J gave up 8 bases, with 16 bases separating them. The CDR3 extends over 14 amino acids. Germline V gives CDR1 SGHAT, CDR2 FQNNGV. Combining the CDR3 with reference TRBV11-2 and TRBJ1-3 gives the whole variable domain EAGVAQSPRYKIIEKRQSVAFWCNPISGHATLYWYQQILGQGPKLLIQFQNNGVVDDSQLPKDRFSAERLKGVDSTLKIQPAKLEDSAVYLCASSPPGGRDTIYFGEGSWLTVV.

The chain couples TRBV5-1 to TRBJ2-1; 7 nucleotides line up with TRBD1. Germline V gives CDR1 SGHRS, CDR2 YFSETQ. V lost 0 bases to trimming and J lost 7 bases; unmatched junction nucleotides: 7. The CDR3 is 15 amino acids. The CDR3 here is CASSLVESGGNEQFF. Here the CDR3 DNA reads TGCGCCAGCAGCTTGGTTGAGTCAGGGGGAAATGAGCAGTTCTTC.

Of note for this clonotype: It may be a read error: a sequence one base away is much more abundant. The CDR3 sequence: CASSLGETSYNERFF. In DNA, the CDR3 is TGTGCCAGCAGCTTAGGGGAGACTAGTTACAATGAGCGGTTCTTC. J is TRBJ2-1 and V is TRBV7-2; tentatively, D is TRBD2 (6 bases). The length of the CDR3 is 15 residues. Germline-derived CDR1 and CDR2 are SGHTA and FQGNSA.

This clonotype was detected ten times or more. The chain has TRBV7-2 and TRBJ2-1; 10 bases are shared with TRBD1. The CDR3 consists of 15 residues. Trimming removed 5 bases from V and 2 bases from J; junction bases left unmatched: 3. Germline-derived CDR1 and CDR2 are SGHTA and FQGNSA. For the CDR3, the DNA is TGTGCCAGCAGCCAGGACAGGGGGGCCTACAATGAGCAGTTCTTC. Its protein product is CASSQDRGAYNEQFF.

The chain links TRBV6-5 to TRBJ1-1; possibly TRBD1 for D (6 bases). The V and J ends lost 5 bases and 0 bases respectively, with 25 bases between them. The CDR3 extends over 19 amino acids. Germline V gives CDR1 MNHEY, CDR2 SVGAGI. Here the CDR3 reads CASSEGPTGRRGLNTEAFF. As DNA, the CDR3 is TGTGCCAGCAGTGAAGGGCCGACTGGGCGCAGGGGTTTGAACACTGAAGCTTTCTTT.

The chain carries TRBV4-3 and TRBJ2-7, with a possible D match to TRBD2 (5 bases). Germline V gene lookup returns CDR1 LGHNA and CDR2 YSLEER. The CDR3 is 15 residues long. Trimming shortened V by 0 bases and J by 2 bases, and 11 bases separated the two germline ends. The CDR3 sequence: CASSQDYEGTYEQYV. As DNA, the CDR3 is TGCGCCAGCAGCCAAGATTACGAGGGTACCTACGAGCAGTACGTC.

This clonotype has only a few counts. The rearrangement uses TRBV7-2 and TRBJ1-5; D gene uncertain. V dropped 3 bases and J dropped 5 bases, with 8 bases sitting between them. The germline CDR1 and CDR2 sequences are SGHTA and FQGNSA. The CDR3 runs to 13 residues. The CDR3 nucleotides read TGTGCCAGCAGCTTGTATTTTGATCAGCCCCAGCATTTT. Translating it yields CASSLYFDQPQHF.